What follows are 21 T cell receptor beta chains derived from one specimen sequenced in a study of T cells in Graves' hyperthyroidism and ophthalmopathy. Amplification yielded TCR beta CDR3 regions, with RNA transcripts as the source. The HTBI primer set served for first-round RT-PCR of the TCR CDR3. TCRdb re-analysed the multiplex PCR reads in MiXCR, keeping a single row per CDR3 protein. The sample lists about 580,000 distinct CDR3 sequences; around 46% were seen once. Material: peripheral blood or thyroid tissue (not recorded which). These receptors were collected from a woman aged 18-29 years with Graves' hyperthyroidism.

This clonotype came up many times. V and J are TRBV12-3 or TRBV12-4 and TRBJ1-2; D is perhaps TRBD1 (6 bases). Trimming cost V 4 bases and J 1 base, with 13 bases left between them. CDR3 length equals 15 residues. The CDR3 region is CASSWEGQSNYGYTF. CDR3 bases: TGTGCCAGCAGTTGGGAGGGACAAAGTAACTATGGCTACACCTTC.

The V gene is TRBV27, the J gene TRBJ1-4, with TRBD1 matching over 9 bases. Germline trimming cut 3 bases from V and 7 bases from J; bases unmatched to any gene: 15. The germline gives CDR1 MNHEY, CDR2 SMNVEV (reference sequence). The CDR3 runs to 18 residues. In nucleotides, the CDR3 is TGTGCCAGCAGTTTCACGTATGGACAGGGGCGGGATTTTGAAAAACTGTTTTTT. Protein sequence: CASSFTYGQGRDFEKLFF.

This clonotype appeared many times. The V call is TRBV6-6, the J call TRBJ1-5, with 7 nucleotides matching TRBD1. CDR1 and CDR2 from the germline V gene are MNHNY and SVGAGI (reference sequence). The CDR3 has 15 residues. V gave up 6 bases and J gave up 0 bases; unmatched junction bases: 5. The CDR3 DNA reads as TGTGCCAGCAGCCCAACAGGGGATAGCAATCAGCCCCAGCATTTT. It encodes CASSPTGDSNQPQHF.

This chain connects TRBV7-2 to TRBJ1-2; D uncertain. Germline CDR1 reads SGHTA; CDR2 reads FQGNSA. V shed 1 base and J shed 9 bases, with 6 bases lying between them. CDR3 length equals 11 residues. The CDR3 loop reads CASSLGSSYTF. The DNA of the CDR3 is TGTGCCAGCAGCTTAGGGAGTAGCTACACCTTC.

V is TRBV7-2 and J is TRBJ1-4; D not certain. CDR1 SGHTA and CDR2 FQGNSA come from the germline V gene. Between the trimmed V and J ends, which lost 5 bases and 5 bases, there was a span of 21 bases. The CDR3 contains 17 residues. CDR3 region: CASSSAGVSRPNEKLFF. The DNA for the CDR3 is TGTGCCAGCAGCAGCGCGGGCGTCAGTCGACCAAATGAAAAACTGTTTTTT.

This clonotype was seen at least ten times. The CDR3 nucleotides read TGTGCCAGCAGCTTAGCTGGACAGGGTTTGGATCAGCCCCAGCATTTT. Translating gives CASSLAGQGLDQPQHF. V usage is TRBV7-9 and J usage is TRBJ1-5; 8 nucleotides match TRBD1. The CDR3 covers 16 residues. Germline CDR1 reads SEHNR; CDR2 reads FQNEAQ (reference sequence). V gave up 0 bases and J gave up 5 bases; unmatched junction bases: 6. Using reference TRBV7-9 and TRBJ1-5 for the parts outside the CDR3, the full variable domain is DTGVSQNPRHKITKRGQNVTFRCDPISEHNRLYWYRQTLGQGPEFLTYFQNEAQLEKSRLLSDRFSAERPKGSFSTLEIQRTEQGDSAMYLCASSLAGQGLDQPQHFGDGTRLSIL.

This chain links TRBV5-1 with TRBJ2-5; 8 positions agree with TRBD2. The J segment lost 5 bases and the V segment lost 4 bases, leaving 10 bases of the junction unmatched. The CDR3 consists of 15 residues. Germline values: CDR1 SGHRS, CDR2 YFSETQ. The CDR3 region is CASSPGTSGMETQYF. The CDR3 nucleotides are TGCGCCAGCAGCCCCGGGACTAGTGGGATGGAGACCCAGTACTTC.

To note about this clonotype: A junction end diverges from the germline sequence, so it may reflect a read error. This chain links TRBV12-3 or TRBV12-4 with TRBJ2-5; a weak D match, TRBD2 (5 bases). This CDR3 spans 14 amino acids. The chain's CDR3 is CASSVARVQETQYF. The CDR3 DNA reads TGTGCCAGCAGTGTAGCGAGAGTCCAAGAGACCCAGTACTTC.

The genes are TRBV2 and TRBJ1-5, with D possibly matching TRBD1 (5 bases). CDR3 length equals 14 residues. V lost 4 bases, J lost 4 bases, and 11 bases lay in between. Looked up from germline, CDR1 is SNHLY and CDR2 is FYNNEI. Here the CDR3 DNA reads TGTGCCAGCAGTGGGACACTAGTAAATCAGCCCCAGCATTTT. Encoded protein: CASSGTLVNQPQHF. The entire variable domain, with the rest obtained from reference TRBV2 and TRBJ1-5, is as follows: EPEVTQTPSHQVTQMGQEVILRCVPISNHLYFYWYRQILGQKVEFLVSFYNNEISEKSEIFDDQFSVERPDGSNFTLKIRSTKLEDSAMYFCASSGTLVNQPQHFGDGTRLSIL.

Many counts were recorded for this clonotype. The chain uses TRBV2 and TRBJ1-5, with D possibly being TRBD1 (5 bases). The CDR3 extends over 16 amino acids. Trimming took 3 bases from V and 0 from J, leaving 12 bases between them. Germline V CDR1 and CDR2: SNHLY, FYNNEI. The CDR3 region has the DNA TGTGCCAGCAGTGAGCTCCGGGGGTATAGCAATCAGCCCCAGCATTTT. Its translation is CASSELRGYSNQPQHF.

This rearrangement joins TRBV4-1 to TRBJ2-2; D perhaps matches TRBD2 (6 bases). Trimming took 1 base from V and 0 from J, leaving 15 bases between them. CDR3 size: 18 residues. CDR1 and CDR2 from the germline V gene are MGHRA and YSYEKL. The CDR3 loop reads CASSQAAGRPPNTGELFF. Written as DNA, the CDR3 is TGCGCCAGCAGCCAAGCGGCGGGACGGCCCCCGAACACCGGGGAGCTGTTTTTT.

This clonotype has a handful of counts. V and J are TRBV9 and TRBJ1-1; D perhaps matches TRBD1 (5 bases). Trimming removed 3 bases from V and 5 bases from J, with 20 bases in between. There are 16 residues in the CDR3. Per the germline V gene, CDR1 is SGDLS and CDR2 is YYNGEE. CDR3 amino acids: CASSEGLGGAVTEAFF. As DNA, the CDR3 is TGTGCCAGCAGCGAGGGCCTTGGAGGGGCTGTGACTGAAGCTTTCTTT.

This sequence joins TRBV20-1 and TRBJ2-3; 15 bases fit TRBD2. The CDR3 runs to 14 residues. J lost 6 bases, V lost 6 bases, and 4 bases had no gene match. The germline V gene encodes CDR1 DFQATT and CDR2 SNEGSKA (reference sequence). The CDR3 region is CSAWTSGRGDTQYF. CDR3 DNA: TGCAGTGCGTGGACTAGCGGGAGGGGTGATACGCAGTATTTT.

The chain uses TRBV5-1 and TRBJ2-5, with 9 bases that match TRBD2. With V trimmed by 0 bases and J by 4 bases, 4 bases remained unmatched. The germline CDR1 and CDR2 sequences are SGHRS and YFSETQ. CDR3 length: 15 amino acids. The DNA for the CDR3 is TGCGCCAGCAGCTTGGCCGGGACTAGCCCAGAGACCCAGTACTTC. It yields the protein CASSLAGTSPETQYF. Filled out from reference TRBV5-1 and TRBJ2-5, the complete variable domain reads KAGVTQTPRYLIKTRGQQVTLSCSPISGHRSVSWYQQTPGQGLQFLFEYFSETQRNKGNFPGRFSGRQFSNSRSEMNVSTLELGDSALYLCASSLAGTSPETQYFGPGTRLLVL.

This clonotype appeared many times. V usage is TRBV12-3 or TRBV12-4 and J usage is TRBJ1-5; no clear D gene. V shed 1 base and J shed 5 bases, with 9 bases lying between them. The CDR3 loop spans 14 amino acids. The CDR3 DNA sequence: TGTGCCAGCAGTTTAGGGCAGATCTATCAGCCCCAGCATTTT. Residues: CASSLGQIYQPQHF.

The gene calls are TRBV20-1 and TRBJ2-7; TRBD2 might be the D (7 bases). The CDR3 totals 16 residues. The ends were cut back, 5 bases at V and 0 bases at J, with 20 bases in the middle. Germline lookup yields CDR1 DFQATT and CDR2 SNEGSKA (reference sequence). Here the CDR3 reads CSARNGKGGSSYEQYF. The CDR3 DNA is TGCAGTGCTCGGAATGGAAAGGGGGGGAGCTCCTACGAGCAGTACTTC.

This clonotype has more than one count but fewer than ten. The V and J genes are TRBV7-9 and TRBJ2-6; 7 nucleotides match TRBD1. The junction had 5 bases not matched to a gene; V was cut back by 6 bases and J by 0 bases. The germline V gene has CDR1 SEHNR and CDR2 FQNEAQ (reference sequence). The CDR3 runs 16 residues. The CDR3 is CASRAGGFSGANVLTF. CDR3 nucleotides: TGTGCCAGCAGGGCAGGGGGTTTCTCTGGGGCCAACGTCCTGACTTTC.

The V gene is TRBV7-9, the J gene TRBJ2-3; D not resolved. This CDR3 has 14 residues. Germline V lookup: CDR1 SEHNR, CDR2 FQNEAQ (reference sequence). V was trimmed by 4 bases and J by 0 bases, leaving 8 bases between them. The CDR3 DNA sequence: TGTGCCAGCAGCTGGTACCCAAGCACAGATACGCAGTATTTT. It yields the protein CASSWYPSTDTQYF.

The table lists this clonotype with a few counts. The CDR3 bases are TGTGCCAGCAGCTTAGGACTGGCGGGAGGAATACAGTTCTTC. It translates to CASSLGLAGGIQFF. This chain joins TRBV7-2 and TRBJ2-5; 8 bases fit TRBD2. Near its end, the DNA agrees better with TRBJ2-1, so the J call may be wrong. Germline assignment: CDR1 SGHTA and CDR2 FQGNSA. This CDR3 contains 14 residues.

The V and J genes are TRBV7-2 and TRBJ1-5; the D gene could be TRBD1 or TRBD2 (5 bases each). Matching the DNA end better, TRBJ2-3 makes the J call doubtful. The germline V gene has CDR1 SGHTA and CDR2 FQGNSA. The CDR3 totals 14 residues. The CDR3 loop reads CASTLRGSTDTQYF. CDR3 in DNA: TGTGCCAGCACTCTGAGGGGCTCGACAGATACGCAGTATTTT.

A word on this clonotype: A much larger clone differs from this one at a single base, so this may be a read error. This chain uses TRBV7-2 with TRBJ2-2; tentative D call: TRBD1 (6 bases). CDR1 and CDR2 (germline): SGHTA, FQGNSA. The CDR3 runs to 16 residues. CDR3 protein: CASSFYGTRNAGELFF. As DNA, the CDR3 is TGTGCCAGCAGCTTCTACGGGACACGGAACGCCGGGGAGCTGTTTTTT.